This passage covers 20 T cell receptor beta chains from one sample sequenced in a study of blood T cell repertoires in COVID-19. Using immunoSEQ multiplex PCR, the repertoire was profiled, and TCRdb retains in-frame clones only, with some absent. The sample records fewer than 700,000 clones, around 90% being singletons. The sequenced sample was peripheral blood. The receptors were sampled from a woman aged 45-60 years with COVID-19, enrolled during active disease.

The chain combines TRBV30 with TRBJ1-3, with D possibly TRBD1 on 6 matching bases. Trimming took off 8 bases at V and 1 base at J, with 15 bases between the two ends. Germline lookup yields CDR1 GTSNPN and CDR2 SVGIG (reference sequence). The CDR3 covers 14 residues. The CDR3 bases are TGTGCCGGCCACAGGGACCGATCTGGAAACACCATATATTTT. Its translation is CAGHRDRSGNTIYF.

The rearrangement uses TRBV7-9 and TRBJ2-7; TRBD2 matches at 12 bases. Germline CDR1 reads SEHNR; CDR2 reads FQNEAQ (reference sequence). CDR3 length equals 13 residues. The V segment lost 8 bases and the J segment 3 bases; nucleotides outside the gene matches: 2. The CDR3 spells CASGLAGFYEQYF. CDR3 nucleotides: TGTGCCAGCGGACTAGCGGGGTTCTACGAGCAGTACTTC.

V and J are TRBV28 and TRBJ1-2; TRBD1 aligns across 8 bases. Germline V gene sequence: CDR1 MDHEN, CDR2 SYDVKM. The CDR3 sequence is 14 residues long. The V and J ends lost 7 bases and 6 bases, in that order; junction bases with no gene match: 10. The CDR3 protein is CASTDRGKRDGYTF. DNA for the CDR3: TGTGCCAGCACTGACAGGGGAAAGCGCGATGGCTACACCTTC.

The chain carries TRBV5-5 and TRBJ2-5; a possible D gene is TRBD2 (6 bases). The length of the CDR3 is 15 residues. Germline V CDR1 and CDR2: SGHKS, YYEKEE (reference sequence). The V and J ends lost 4 bases and 4 bases respectively, with 17 bases between them. CDR3 loop: CASSPGAFGGETQYF. The CDR3 DNA reads TGTGCCAGCAGCCCCGGCGCGTTCGGGGGAGAGACCCAGTACTTC.

The chain has TRBV5-1 and TRBJ1-6; a possible D gene is TRBD1 (6 bases). The CDR3 is made up of 12 amino acids. From germline, CDR1 is SGHRS and CDR2 YFSETQ. The V and J ends lost 0 bases and 12 bases respectively, with 7 bases between them. The CDR3 DNA reads TGCGCCAGCAGCTTGGAAGGGGGACCCCTCCACTTT. Translation gives CASSLEGGPLHF. Together with reference TRBV5-1 and TRBJ1-6, the CDR3 gives the full variable domain: KAGVTQTPRYLIKTRGQQVTLSCSPISGHRSVSWYQQTPGQGLQFLFEYFSETQRNKGNFPGRFSGRQFSNSRSEMNVSTLELGDSALYLCASSLEGGPLHFGNGTRLTVT.

The V gene is TRBV5-6, the J gene TRBJ1-6; 7 bases align to TRBD1. The V and J ends lost 4 bases and 9 bases, in that order; junction bases with no gene match: 13. The length of the CDR3 is 16 residues. Germline CDR1 reads SGHDT; CDR2 reads YYEEEE. CDR3 in DNA: TGTGCCAGCAGCGGGCAAGCCGGGACAGCGGCTTCACCCCTCCACTTT. It codes for CASSGQAGTAASPLHF.

The chain carries TRBV7-9 and TRBJ1-4, with 7 bases aligning to TRBD1. Germline V gene data show CDR1 as SEHNR and CDR2 as FQNEAQ (reference sequence). The CDR3 runs to 14 residues. The V segment lost 8 bases and the J segment 4 bases; nucleotides outside the gene matches: 7. This chain's CDR3 is CASGEQGNNEKLFF. CDR3 sequence (DNA): TGTGCCAGCGGGGAACAGGGGAATAATGAAAAACTGTTTTTT.

V is TRBV6-5 and J is TRBJ2-2, with D possibly being TRBD2 (6 bases). The CDR3 contains 14 residues. In germline, CDR1 is MNHEY, CDR2 SVGAGI. The V end lost 7 bases, the J end lost 1 base, and 10 bases lay between the germline ends. CDR3 region: CASKGTENTGELFF. The CDR3 DNA sequence: TGTGCCAGCAAAGGGACTGAGAACACCGGGGAGCTGTTTTTT.

This clone appeared a single time. V and J are TRBV5-6 and TRBJ2-2; D is unclear. The CDR3 runs to 13 residues. Germline lookup yields CDR1 SGHDT and CDR2 YYEEEE. V lost 0 bases, J lost 5 bases, and 5 bases lay in between. CDR3 nucleotides: TGTGCCAGCAGCTTGGACAGAACCGGGGAGCTGTTTTTT. It is translated as CASSLDRTGELFF.

The V and J genes are TRBV6-6 and TRBJ1-2; D is undetermined. CDR3 length: 12 amino acids. The V and J ends lost 2 bases and 14 bases respectively, with 15 bases between them. CDR1 and CDR2 (germline): MNHNY, SVGAGI (reference sequence). The CDR3 coding sequence is TGTGCCAGCAGTTACCTGGGCGGGCACTGGACCTTC. Its protein is CASSYLGGHWTF.

This clone was seen a few times. The chain links TRBV2 to TRBJ1-5, with 7 bases lining up with TRBD1. The V and J ends lost 6 bases and 7 bases, in that order; junction bases with no gene match: 6. Germline lookup yields CDR1 SNHLY and CDR2 FYNNEI. This CDR3 region has 13 residues. The CDR3 sequence is CASREGAMQPQHF. In nucleotides, the CDR3 is TGTGCCAGCAGAGAGGGGGCGATGCAGCCCCAGCATTTT.

The CDR3 loop is CAWSGTGQRNEKLFF. The CDR3 DNA reads TGTGCCTGGAGTGGAACGGGACAGAGAAATGAAAAACTGTTTTTT. V gene TRBV30 combines with J gene TRBJ1-4; 7 nucleotides line up with TRBD1. The CDR3 is 15 residues long. Trimming cost V 1 base and J 5 bases; bases outside gene matches: 7. Per germline, CDR1 GTSNPN and CDR2 SVGIG (reference sequence).

The chain links TRBV28 to TRBJ1-2; no definite D call. The V gene's germline CDR1 is MDHEN and CDR2 SYDVKM. Trimming removed 5 bases at V and 0 bases at J, with 7 bases between. The CDR3 consists of 13 residues. The DNA of the CDR3 is TGTGCCAGCAGTCTGAACACTAACTATGGCTACACCTTC. Translating it yields CASSLNTNYGYTF.

The gene calls are TRBV18 and TRBJ2-2; no clear D. CDR1 and CDR2 from the germline V gene are KGHSH and LQKENI. Trimming took off 10 bases at V and 7 bases at J, with 10 bases between the two ends. This CDR3 has 11 amino acids. CDR3 protein: CATAADGELFF. The CDR3 bases are TGTGCCACTGCGGCGGACGGGGAGCTGTTTTTT.

The rearrangement joins TRBV23-1 to TRBJ1-5, with D unclear. TRBV23-1 is filed as an ORF, its function uncertain. Trimming took off 5 bases at V and 6 bases at J, with 20 bases between the two ends. This CDR3 is built from 16 residues. CDR3 coding DNA: TGCGCCAGCAGTAGAGGCCCAGTTACAAGAAGTCAGCCCCAGCATTTT. Amino acid sequence: CASSRGPVTRSQPQHF.

The chain is built from TRBV9 and TRBJ1-5; perhaps TRBD1 as D (5 bases). The V end lost 4 bases, the J end lost 3 bases, and 11 bases lay between the germline ends. Per germline, CDR1 SGDLS and CDR2 YYNGEE. The CDR3 is 14 amino acids. For the CDR3, the DNA is TGTGCCAGCAGCCCCGGGGGGGACAATCAGCCCCAGCATTTT. This sequence encodes CASSPGGDNQPQHF.

The table lists this clone with a few counts. The chain recombines TRBV30 with TRBJ1-2; D remains unclear. The V end lost 5 bases, the J end lost 0 bases, and 7 bases lay between the germline ends. CDR1 is GTSNPN, CDR2 SVGIG, per germline (reference sequence). The CDR3 is 12 amino acids. CDR3 amino acids: CAWSISNYGYTF. The CDR3 coding sequence is TGTGCCTGGTCCATTTCTAACTATGGCTACACCTTC.

The chain carries TRBV14 and TRBJ2-7; TRBD1 might be the D (5 bases). Trimming stripped 0 bases from V and 7 bases from J, with 10 bases between. CDR3 length: 13 residues. CDR1 is SGHDN and CDR2 is FVKESK in the germline V gene. DNA for the CDR3: TGTGCCAGCAGCCAAGATCTTTCAGGGGAGCAGTACTTC. The encoded protein is CASSQDLSGEQYF.

The V gene is TRBV4-1, the J gene TRBJ2-1, with 11 bases identical to TRBD2. The CDR3 has 17 amino acids. V trimming: 4 bases; J trimming: 4 bases; junction bases outside the gene matches: 9. Germline values: CDR1 MGHRA, CDR2 YSYEKL. CDR3 coding DNA: TGCGCCAGCAGCCTTAGACTAGCGGGATTATCATACAATGAGCAGTTCTTC. It specifies CASSLRLAGLSYNEQFF.

DNA for the CDR3: TGTGCCAGCAGCCCCGGAGTTGCAACTAATGAAAAACTGTTTTTT. Its protein is CASSPGVATNEKLFF. The chain is built from TRBV9 and TRBJ1-4; D gene uncertain. CDR1 SGDLS and CDR2 YYNGEE come from the germline V gene. Trimming cost V 4 bases and J 0 bases, with 10 bases left between them. This CDR3 has 15 amino acids.